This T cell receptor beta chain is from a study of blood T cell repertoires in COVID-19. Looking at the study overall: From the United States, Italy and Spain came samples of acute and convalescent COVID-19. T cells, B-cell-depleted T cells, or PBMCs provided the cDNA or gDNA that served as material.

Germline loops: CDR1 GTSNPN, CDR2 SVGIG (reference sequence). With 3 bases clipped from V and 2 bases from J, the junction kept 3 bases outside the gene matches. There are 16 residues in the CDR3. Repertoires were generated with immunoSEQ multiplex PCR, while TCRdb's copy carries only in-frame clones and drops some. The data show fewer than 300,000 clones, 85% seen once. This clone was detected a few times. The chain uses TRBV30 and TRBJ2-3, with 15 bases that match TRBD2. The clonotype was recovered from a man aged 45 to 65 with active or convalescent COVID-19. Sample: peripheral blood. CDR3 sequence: CAWSGLAGGYTDTQYF. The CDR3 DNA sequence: TGTGCCTGGAGCGGACTAGCGGGGGGGTACACAGATACGCAGTATTTT.